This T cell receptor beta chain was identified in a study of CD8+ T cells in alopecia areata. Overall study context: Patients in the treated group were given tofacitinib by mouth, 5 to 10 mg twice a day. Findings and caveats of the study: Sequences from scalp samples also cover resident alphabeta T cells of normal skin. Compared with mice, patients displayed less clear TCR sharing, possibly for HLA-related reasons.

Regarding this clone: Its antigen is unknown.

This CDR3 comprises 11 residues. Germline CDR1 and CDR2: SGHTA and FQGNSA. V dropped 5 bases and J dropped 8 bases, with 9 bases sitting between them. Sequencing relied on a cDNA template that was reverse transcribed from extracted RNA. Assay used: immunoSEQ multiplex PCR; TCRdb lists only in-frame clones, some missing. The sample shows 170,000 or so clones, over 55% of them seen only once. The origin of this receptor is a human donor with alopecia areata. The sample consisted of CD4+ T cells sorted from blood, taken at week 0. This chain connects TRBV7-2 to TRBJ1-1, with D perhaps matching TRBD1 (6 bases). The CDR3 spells CASSPDREAFF. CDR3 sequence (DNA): TGTGCCAGCAGCCCCGACAGGGAAGCTTTCTTT.